The 11 T cell receptor beta chains below come from one sample, sequenced in a study of identical twins. TCRdb processed the 5' RACE reads anew with MiXCR; each CDR3 protein has one entry. The sample contains roughly 690,000 distinct CDR3 sequences, around 6% of which appear only once. Sequencing was carried out using naive T cells sorted from blood. The source of these receptors is a young man in good health.

This clonotype has only a few counts. The chain carries TRBV6-6 and TRBJ2-7, with 9 bases fitting TRBD1. CDR1 and CDR2 from the germline V gene are MNHNY and SVGAGI (reference sequence). J gave up 4 bases and V 4 bases, and 2 bases lay outside the gene matches. The CDR3 is made up of 13 amino acids. The DNA for the CDR3 is TGTGCCAGCAGTTGGGACAGGGATTACGAGCAGTACTTC. Its protein is CASSWDRDYEQYF.

This clonotype turned up a few times. The J gene is TRBJ2-1, the V gene TRBV27, with 8 bases aligning to TRBD2. The CDR3 runs to 16 residues. The germline gives CDR1 MNHEY, CDR2 SMNVEV (reference sequence). V lost 3 bases to trimming and J lost 5 bases; unmatched junction nucleotides: 9. CDR3 sequence (DNA): TGTGCCAGCAGTTTTTTGGTCGGGAGGGCTCACAATGAGCAGTTCTTC. It yields the protein CASSFLVGRAHNEQFF.

This clonotype was seen more than once but under ten times. The rearrangement links TRBV29-1 to TRBJ2-7, with no clear D. Per the germline V gene, CDR1 is SQVTM and CDR2 is ANQGSEA. Deletions cut 6 bases from V and 4 bases from J, with 16 bases between. The CDR3 extends over 13 amino acids. CDR3 nucleotide sequence: TGCAGCGTCGTTCCCAGGTTCAAGTACGAGCAGTACTTC. This encodes CSVVPRFKYEQYF.

This CDR3 is CASRPEVGGELFF. The CDR3 nucleotides are TGTGCCAGCAGACCCGAGGTCGGCGGGGAGCTGTTTTTT. The chain has TRBV7-6 and TRBJ2-2; D gene unclear. In germline, CDR1 is SGHVS, CDR2 FNYEAQ. V lost 6 bases to trimming and J lost 7 bases, with 12 bases between them. CDR3 length: 13 amino acids.

This clonotype was picked up a small number of times. This chain links TRBV30 with TRBJ2-2; no definite D call. The germline V gene has CDR1 GTSNPN and CDR2 SVGIG (reference sequence). The CDR3 runs to 13 residues. The germline V and J ends were trimmed by 1 base and 5 bases, with 8 bases remaining between them. For the CDR3, the DNA is TGTGCCTGGAGTGAAGTTTTGACCGGGGAGCTGTTTTTT. Amino acid sequence: CAWSEVLTGELFF.

As to this clonotype: Relative to the germline gene, one junction end is altered; a read error may explain this. The chain links TRBV5-1 to TRBJ2-3; weak D call: TRBD1 (5 bases). Per germline, CDR1 SGHRS and CDR2 YFSETQ. The CDR3 length is 14 residues. CDR3 sequence (DNA): TGCGACAGCAGCTTGGGGCAGCTCACAGATACGCAGTATTTT. Residues: CDSSLGQLTDTQYF. The full variable domain, rest sourced from reference TRBV5-1 and TRBJ2-3, is KAGVTQTPRYLIKTRGQQVTLSCSPISGHRSVSWYQQTPGQGLQFLFEYFSETQRNKGNFPGRFSGRQFSNSRSEMNVSTLELGDSALYLCDSSLGQLTDTQYFGPGTRLTVL.

The chain joins TRBV19 to TRBJ2-2, with D unresolved. The V and J ends lost 1 base and 4 bases respectively, with 13 bases between them. This CDR3 has 16 residues. Germline loops: CDR1 LNHDA, CDR2 SQIVND (reference sequence). The CDR3 loop reads CASSIGGEGSTGELFF. DNA for the CDR3: TGTGCCAGTAGTATAGGGGGTGAAGGGTCCACCGGGGAGCTGTTTTTT.

This clonotype was seen ten or more times. The V gene is TRBV5-1, the J gene TRBJ1-1; D unclear. V lost 0 bases, J lost 1 base, and 7 bases lay in between. The CDR3 extends over 14 amino acids. Germline values: CDR1 SGHRS, CDR2 YFSETQ. The CDR3 is CASSLGHTNTEAFF. The CDR3 DNA follows: TGCGCCAGCAGCTTGGGACATACGAACACTGAAGCTTTCTTT.

This clonotype appeared many times. The CDR3 nucleotides are TGTGCCAGCAGTTTCACCGTGGAGACCCAGTACTTC. Its translation is CASSFTVETQYF. The gene calls are TRBV12-3 or TRBV12-4 and TRBJ2-5; D gene unclear. V was cut by 3 bases and J by 5 bases, with 7 bases left in between. The CDR3 is 12 residues long.

This clonotype was seen at least ten times. The chain is built from TRBV5-1 and TRBJ1-1, with 8 bases aligning to TRBD1. The V and J ends lost 4 bases and 5 bases, in that order; junction bases with no gene match: 7. CDR1 SGHRS and CDR2 YFSETQ come from the germline V gene. The CDR3 totals 14 residues. The CDR3 protein is CASSPGQGKTEAFF. The CDR3 nucleotides read TGCGCCAGCAGCCCCGGACAGGGCAAAACTGAAGCTTTCTTT.

This clonotype was seen many times. The chain combines TRBV11-2 with TRBJ2-1; D assignment may be TRBD1 or TRBD2 (5 bases each). The germline gives CDR1 SGHAT, CDR2 FQNNGV. V shed 5 bases and J shed 8 bases, with 19 bases lying between them. This CDR3 comprises 15 residues. This CDR3 is CASSPPAGRVDEQFF. CDR3 DNA: TGTGCCAGCAGCCCCCCGGCAGGGAGAGTCGATGAGCAGTTCTTC.